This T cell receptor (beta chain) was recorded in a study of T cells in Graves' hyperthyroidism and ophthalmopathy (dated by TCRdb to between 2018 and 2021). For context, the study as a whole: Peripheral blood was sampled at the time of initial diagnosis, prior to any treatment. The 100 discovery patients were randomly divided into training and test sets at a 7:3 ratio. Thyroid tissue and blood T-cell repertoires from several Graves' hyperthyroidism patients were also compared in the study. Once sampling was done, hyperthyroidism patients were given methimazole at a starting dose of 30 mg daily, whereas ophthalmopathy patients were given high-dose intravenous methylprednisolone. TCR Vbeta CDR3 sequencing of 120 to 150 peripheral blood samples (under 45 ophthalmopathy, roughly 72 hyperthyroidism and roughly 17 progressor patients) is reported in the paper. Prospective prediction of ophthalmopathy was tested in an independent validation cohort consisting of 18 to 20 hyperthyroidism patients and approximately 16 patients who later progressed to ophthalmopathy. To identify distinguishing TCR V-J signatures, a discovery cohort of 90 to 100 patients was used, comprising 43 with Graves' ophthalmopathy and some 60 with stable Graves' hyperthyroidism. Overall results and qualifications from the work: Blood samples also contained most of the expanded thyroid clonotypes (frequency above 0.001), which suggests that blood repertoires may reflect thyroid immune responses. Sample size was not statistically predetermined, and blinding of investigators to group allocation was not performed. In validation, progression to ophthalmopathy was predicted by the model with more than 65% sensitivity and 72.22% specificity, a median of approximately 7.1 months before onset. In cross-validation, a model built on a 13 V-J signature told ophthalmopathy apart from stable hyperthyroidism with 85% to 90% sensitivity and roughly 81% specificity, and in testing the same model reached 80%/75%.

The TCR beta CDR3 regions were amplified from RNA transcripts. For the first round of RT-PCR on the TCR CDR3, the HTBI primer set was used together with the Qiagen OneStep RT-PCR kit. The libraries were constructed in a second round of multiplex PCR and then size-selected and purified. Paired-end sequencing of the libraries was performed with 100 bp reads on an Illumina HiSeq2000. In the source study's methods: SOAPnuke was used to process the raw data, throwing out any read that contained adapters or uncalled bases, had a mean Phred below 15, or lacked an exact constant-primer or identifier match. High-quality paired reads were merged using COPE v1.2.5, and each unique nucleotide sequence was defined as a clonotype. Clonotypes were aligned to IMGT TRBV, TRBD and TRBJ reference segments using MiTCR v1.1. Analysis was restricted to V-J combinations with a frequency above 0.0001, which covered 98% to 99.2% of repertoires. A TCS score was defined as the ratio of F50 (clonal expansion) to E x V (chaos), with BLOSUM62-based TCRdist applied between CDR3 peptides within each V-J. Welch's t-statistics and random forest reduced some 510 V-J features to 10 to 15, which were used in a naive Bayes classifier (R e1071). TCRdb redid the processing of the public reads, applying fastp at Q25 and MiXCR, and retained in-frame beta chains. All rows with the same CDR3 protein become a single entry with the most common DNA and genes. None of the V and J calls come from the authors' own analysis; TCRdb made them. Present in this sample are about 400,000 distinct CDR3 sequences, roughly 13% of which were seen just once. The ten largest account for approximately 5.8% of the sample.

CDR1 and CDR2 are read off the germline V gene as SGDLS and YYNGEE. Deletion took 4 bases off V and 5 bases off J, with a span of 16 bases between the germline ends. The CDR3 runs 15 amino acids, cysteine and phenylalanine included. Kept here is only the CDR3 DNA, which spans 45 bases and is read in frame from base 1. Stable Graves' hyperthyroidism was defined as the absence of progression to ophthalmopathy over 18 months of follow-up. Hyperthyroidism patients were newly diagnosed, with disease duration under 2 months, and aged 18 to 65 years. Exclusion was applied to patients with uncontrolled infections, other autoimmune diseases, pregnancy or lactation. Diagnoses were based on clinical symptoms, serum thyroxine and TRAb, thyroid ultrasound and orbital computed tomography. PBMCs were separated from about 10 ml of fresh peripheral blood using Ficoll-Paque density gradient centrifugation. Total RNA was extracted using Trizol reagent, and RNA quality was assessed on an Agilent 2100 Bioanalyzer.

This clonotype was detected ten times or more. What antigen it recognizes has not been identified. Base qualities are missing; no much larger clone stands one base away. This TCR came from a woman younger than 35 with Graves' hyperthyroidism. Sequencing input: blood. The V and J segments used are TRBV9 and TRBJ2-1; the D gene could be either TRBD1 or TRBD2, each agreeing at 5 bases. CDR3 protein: CASSLNPGGHNEQFF. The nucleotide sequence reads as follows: TGTGCCAGCAGCTTAAACCCTGGGGGACACAATGAGCAGTTCTTC.